This paragraph reports one TCR beta chain. V shed 5 bases and J 3 bases; nucleotides not matched to a gene: 8. CDR3 length: 16 residues. Germline CDR1 KGHDR, CDR2 SFDVKD. The data were obtained in a study of blood T cell repertoires in COVID-19. Turning to the study itself: Samples taken during acute and convalescent COVID-19 were collected in the United States, Italy and Spain. The cDNA or gDNA used as material had been derived from T cells, B-cell-depleted T cells, or PBMCs.

Source study methods: Reference gene primer amplification gave nucleated cell count estimates. Libraries were prepared by immunoSEQ multiplex PCR; TCRdb keeps only in-frame clonotypes and omits some of them. V, J and clone size are those of that table, while D and trimming were read from the DNA. The data contain fewer than 70,000 clones, roughly nine tenths of them singletons. The source of this sequence is a woman in her sixties or seventies with active COVID-19. Source material: peripheral blood. The V gene is TRBV24-1, the J gene TRBJ2-1, with 8 bases fitting TRBD2. The CDR3 here is CATSASTAGDYNEQFF. The DNA of the CDR3 is TGTGCCACCAGTGCCTCGACAGCGGGAGACTACAATGAGCAGTTCTTC.